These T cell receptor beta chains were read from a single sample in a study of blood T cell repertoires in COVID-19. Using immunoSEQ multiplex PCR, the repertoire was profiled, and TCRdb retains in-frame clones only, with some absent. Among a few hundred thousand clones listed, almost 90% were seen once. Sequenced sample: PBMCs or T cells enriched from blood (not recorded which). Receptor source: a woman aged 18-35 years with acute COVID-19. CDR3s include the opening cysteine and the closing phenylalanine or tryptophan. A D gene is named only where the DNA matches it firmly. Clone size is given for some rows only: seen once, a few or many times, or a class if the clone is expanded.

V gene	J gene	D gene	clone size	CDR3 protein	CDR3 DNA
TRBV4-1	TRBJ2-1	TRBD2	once	CASRLGLARYNEQFF	TGCGCCAGCAGGCTGGGACTAGCGAGATACAATGAGCAGTTCTTC
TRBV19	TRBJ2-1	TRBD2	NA	CASRSGSWGREGNNEQFF	TGTGCCAGTAGATCCGGAAGTTGGGGGCGGGAGGGGAACAATGAGCAGTTCTTC
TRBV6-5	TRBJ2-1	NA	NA	CASSYSPGLVDEQFF	TGTGCCAGCAGTTACTCGCCAGGGTTGGTTGATGAGCAGTTCTTC
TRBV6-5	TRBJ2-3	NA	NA	CACRGTGADTQYF	TGTGCCTGTAGGGGAACGGGTGCAGATACGCAGTATTTT
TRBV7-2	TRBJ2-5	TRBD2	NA	CASRLGLAQETQYF	TGTGCCAGCAGACTCGGACTAGCGCAAGAGACCCAGTACTTC
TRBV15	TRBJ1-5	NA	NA	CATSRSYRDSNQPQHF	TGTGCCACCAGCAGGAGCTACAGGGATAGCAATCAGCCCCAGCATTTT
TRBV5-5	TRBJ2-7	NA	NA	CASSLESTRYEQYF	TGTGCCAGCAGCTTGGAATCGACTAGGTACGAGCAGTACTTC
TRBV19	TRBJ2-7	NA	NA	CASSKGGRQGSYEQYF	TGTGCCAGTAGTAAGGGGGGGCGACAAGGGTCCTACGAGCAGTACTTC
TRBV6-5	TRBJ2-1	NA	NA	CASSYRGAGNNEQFF	TGTGCCAGCAGTTACCGTGGGGCAGGGAACAATGAGCAGTTCTTC
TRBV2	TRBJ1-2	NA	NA	CASSDWIAVYTF	TGTGCCAGCAGTGATTGGATTGCGGTTTACACCTTC
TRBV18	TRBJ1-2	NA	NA	CASSPNNLDGYTF	TGTGCCAGCTCACCAAACAATTTGGATGGCTACACCTTC
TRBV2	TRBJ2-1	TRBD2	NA	CASSESSGRLNEQFF	TGTGCCAGCAGTGAATCCAGCGGGAGATTGAATGAGCAGTTCTTC
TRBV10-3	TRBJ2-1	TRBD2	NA	CAIRDTGKSSGRGGNEQFF	TGTGCCATCAGAGACACAGGAAAGTCTAGCGGGAGGGGTGGCAATGAGCAGTTCTTC
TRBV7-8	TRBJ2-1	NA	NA	CASSAPEGSAYNEQFF	TGTGCCAGCAGCGCCCCGGAGGGGTCTGCCTACAATGAGCAGTTCTTC
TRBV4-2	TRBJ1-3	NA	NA	CASSSRIGDTIYF	TGTGCCAGCAGCTCCCGCATTGGAGACACCATATATTTT
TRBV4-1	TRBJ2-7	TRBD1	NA	CASSQGDSTYEQYF	TGCGCCAGCAGCCAAGGGGACAGTACCTACGAGCAGTACTTC
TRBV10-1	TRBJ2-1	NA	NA	CASSSTTLNNEQFF	TGCGCCAGCAGCTCAACTACACTGAACAATGAGCAGTTCTTC
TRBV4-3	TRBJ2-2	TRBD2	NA	CASSQGGRVTGELFF	TGCGCCAGCAGCCAGGGCGGGAGGGTCACCGGGGAGCTGTTTTTT
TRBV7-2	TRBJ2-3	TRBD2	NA	CASSPWTSGSTDTQYF	TGTGCCAGCAGCCCCTGGACTAGCGGTAGCACAGATACGCAGTATTTT
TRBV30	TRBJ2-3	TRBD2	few	CAWTGTSGRKWDTQYF	TGTGCCTGGACGGGGACTAGCGGGAGGAAATGGGATACGCAGTATTTT
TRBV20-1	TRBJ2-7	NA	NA	CSASRRAGPNRGEQYF	TGCAGTGCTAGTAGGCGGGCGGGACCCAATCGAGGCGAGCAGTACTTC
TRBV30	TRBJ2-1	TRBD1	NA	CAWTGGAGNEQFF	TGTGCCTGGACAGGGGGCGCGGGCAATGAGCAGTTCTTC
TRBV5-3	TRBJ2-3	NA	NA	CARTSSPRADTQYF	TGTGCCAGAACCTCCTCCCCCCGAGCAGATACGCAGTATTTT
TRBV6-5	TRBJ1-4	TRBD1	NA	CASHGQAATNEKLFF	TGTGCCAGCCACGGACAGGCGGCAACTAATGAAAAACTGTTTTTT
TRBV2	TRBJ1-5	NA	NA	CASSIRPSNQPQHF	TGTGCCAGCAGTATCAGGCCTAGCAATCAGCCCCAGCATTTT
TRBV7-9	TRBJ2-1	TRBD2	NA	CASSPSTSGFDNEQFF	TGTGCCAGCAGCCCTTCGACTAGCGGTTTCGACAATGAGCAGTTCTTC
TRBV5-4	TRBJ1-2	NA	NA	CASSFKLGGRTRNTF	TGTGCCAGCAGCTTTAAACTCGGGGGACGGACCCGGAACACCTTC
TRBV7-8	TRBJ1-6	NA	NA	CASSLFSYSSSYNSPLHF	TGTGCCAGCAGCTTGTTCAGTTATTCCAGCTCCTATAATTCACCCCTCCACTTT
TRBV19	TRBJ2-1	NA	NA	CASSIGAAGHYNEQFF	TGTGCCAGTAGTATCGGGGCAGCGGGACACTACAATGAGCAGTTCTTC
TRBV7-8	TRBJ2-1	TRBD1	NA	CASSNRDRGSNEQFF	TGTGCCAGCAGCAACCGGGACAGGGGCTCTAATGAGCAGTTCTTC
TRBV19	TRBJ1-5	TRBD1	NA	CASSRGQLNQPQHF	TGTGCCAGTAGCCGGGGACAGCTTAATCAGCCCCAGCATTTT
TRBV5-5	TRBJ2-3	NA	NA	CASSLSQSTDTQYF	TGTGCCAGCAGCTTGTCTCAGAGCACAGATACGCAGTATTTT
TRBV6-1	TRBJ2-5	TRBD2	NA	CASTSGTRKTETQYF	TGTGCCAGCACCTCCGGGACTAGAAAAACAGAGACCCAGTACTTC
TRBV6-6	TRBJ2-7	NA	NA	CASSSDGDPYEQYF	TGTGCCAGCAGCAGCGACGGGGATCCCTACGAGCAGTACTTC
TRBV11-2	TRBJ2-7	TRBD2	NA	CASSFGLAGFSYEQYF	TGTGCCAGCAGCTTCGGACTAGCGGGTTTCTCCTACGAGCAGTACTTC
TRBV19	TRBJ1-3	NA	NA	CASSTWRASGNTIYF	TGTGCCAGTAGTACCTGGCGGGCCTCTGGAAACACCATATATTTT
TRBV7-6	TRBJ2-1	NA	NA	CASSLTQAVAGIGQFF	TGTGCCAGCAGCCTAACCCAGGCAGTTGCAGGGATTGGGCAGTTCTTC
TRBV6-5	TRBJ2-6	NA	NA	CASRAGTSGANVLTF	TGTGCCAGCAGAGCAGGAACCTCTGGGGCCAACGTCCTGACTTTC
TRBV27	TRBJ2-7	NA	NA	CASSLWQGSKFYEQYF	TGTGCCAGCAGTTTATGGCAGGGGTCAAAATTCTACGAGCAGTACTTC
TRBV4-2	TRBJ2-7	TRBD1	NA	CASSQGDRVGYEQYF	TGTGCCAGCAGCCAAGGGGACAGGGTGGGATACGAGCAGTACTTC
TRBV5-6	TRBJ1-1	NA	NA	CASSLSPTEAFF	TGTGCCAGCAGCTTGTCCCCGACTGAAGCTTTCTTT
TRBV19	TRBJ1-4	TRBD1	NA	CASSSRGSNEKLFF	TGTGCCAGTAGTTCCAGGGGGAGTAATGAAAAACTGTTTTTT
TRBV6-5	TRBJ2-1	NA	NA	CASSHRRNLYNEQFF	TGTGCCAGCAGCCACAGACGAAACCTATACAATGAGCAGTTCTTC
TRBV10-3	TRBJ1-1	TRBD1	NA	CAISGSKGALNTEAFF	TGTGCCATCAGCGGGAGCAAGGGGGCCCTGAACACTGAAGCTTTCTTT
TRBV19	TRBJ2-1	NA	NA	CASSVPRTNDNEQFF	TGTGCCAGTAGTGTCCCCAGGACTAATGACAATGAGCAGTTCTTC